The clone carrying this T cell receptor beta chain was picked up a small number of times. Its cognate antigen is unknown. CDR1 LNHDA and CDR2 SQIVND come from the germline V gene (reference sequence). This CDR3 spans 14 amino acids. V lost 10 bases, J lost 8 bases, and 12 bases stayed unmatched. The data were obtained in a study of beta chain features in type 1 diabetes. Findings of the study overall: Reads derived from cDNA could over-represent cells showing high TCR expression.

Isolation of CD4+ naive, central memory, regulatory and stem cell-like memory cells was achieved by sorting via CD45RO/CCR7/CD25/CD127/CD95/CD27. Since all of the isolated RNA was reverse transcribed, expressed TCRB transcripts were what got sequenced. Generated by immunoSEQ multiplex PCR, the TCRdb table keeps only in-frame clones and is missing some. The sample shows around 44,000 clones, approximately 49% of them seen only once. The specimen sequenced was stem cell memory CD4+ T cells from blood. The rearrangement uses TRBV19 and TRBJ2-1, with 9 bases aligning to TRBD2. The TCR sequence derives from a woman aged 25 to 39 in good health. The CDR3: CATRREGFGYEQFF. The DNA of the CDR3 is TGTGCCACTCGGCGGGAGGGTTTTGGATATGAGCAGTTCTTC.